One sample yielded the 30 T cell receptor beta chains listed below, sequenced in a study of blood T cell repertoires in COVID-19. Profiled with immunoSEQ multiplex PCR; TCRdb holds only in-frame clones, not every one. The data hold tens of thousands of clones, with 82% observed a single time. The sequenced sample consisted of peripheral blood. All receptors derive from a man in his forties or fifties with acute or convalescent COVID-19.

V and J are TRBV7-2 and TRBJ2-7, with TRBD2 matching over 8 bases. Trimming removed 1 base from V and 8 bases from J; junction bases left unmatched: 10. The CDR3 sequence is 15 residues long. The germline CDR1 and CDR2 sequences are SGHTA and FQGNSA. CDR3: CASSLDNSGAGQQYF. The CDR3 DNA reads as TGTGCCAGCAGCTTAGATAATAGCGGGGCGGGTCAGCAGTACTTC.

The chain combines TRBV5-1 with TRBJ2-7; tentative D call: TRBD1 (6 bases). V lost 1 base and J lost 6, with 17 bases in between. There are 15 residues in the CDR3. In germline, CDR1 is SGHRS, CDR2 YFSETQ. The CDR3 DNA follows: TGCGCCAGCAGCTTGACCCCGGGACAAGGAGGCGAGCAGTACTTC. Translating gives CASSLTPGQGGEQYF.

The gene calls are TRBV5-4 and TRBJ2-1, with a possible D match to TRBD2 (6 bases). Trimming took off 6 bases at V and 2 bases at J, with 15 bases between the two ends. The CDR3 covers 15 residues. The germline gives CDR1 SGHNT, CDR2 YYREEE (reference sequence). DNA for the CDR3: TGTGCCAGCACCCTGTCGGCTAGCGCCTACAATGAGCAGTTCTTC. This gives the protein CASTLSASAYNEQFF.

The chain uses TRBV9 and TRBJ2-1, with 11 bases that match TRBD2. Germline V gives CDR1 SGDLS, CDR2 YYNGEE. V trimming: 0 bases; J trimming: 0 bases; junction bases outside the gene matches: 5. This CDR3 is built from 18 residues. The CDR3 DNA reads as TGTGCCAGCAGCGTAGTCGGTAGCGGGGGGGCCTCCTACAATGAGCAGTTCTTC. It is translated as CASSVVGSGGASYNEQFF.

A single count supports this clone. CDR3 sequence: CASSLQDSHYEKLFF. In DNA, the CDR3 is TGCGCCAGCAGCCTGCAGGACAGTCACTATGAAAAACTGTTTTTT. The chain recombines TRBV4-3 with TRBJ1-4; D is perhaps TRBD1 (6 bases). V lost 4 bases, J lost 6 bases, and 15 bases lay in between. The CDR3 has 15 amino acids. Germline V gives CDR1 LGHNA, CDR2 YSLEER.

The chain combines TRBV29-1 with TRBJ2-3; D uncertain. Trimming cost V 7 bases and J 4 bases, with 15 bases left between them. Per germline, CDR1 SQVTM and CDR2 ANQGSEA. CDR3 length: 13 residues. CDR3 coding DNA: TGCAGCGCCCTACACCGAGGCGCAGATACGCAGTATTTT. Translation: CSALHRGADTQYF.

The CDR3 sequence is CASSPRQENTEAFF. The CDR3 DNA is TGTGCCAGCTCACCTCGACAGGAAAACACTGAAGCTTTCTTT. V is TRBV18 and J is TRBJ1-1; possible D gene TRBD1, 6 bases. The V gene's germline CDR1 is KGHSH and CDR2 LQKENI. The CDR3 extends over 14 amino acids. Trimming cost V 3 bases and J 2 bases, with 10 bases left between them.

The rearrangement uses TRBV25-1 and TRBJ1-2, with TRBD1 matching 9 bases. The CDR3 sequence is 14 residues long. The V gene end was trimmed by 6 bases and the J gene end by 4 bases; junction bases not matched to a gene: 6. Germline lookup yields CDR1 MGHDK and CDR2 SYGVNS. As DNA, the CDR3 is TGTGCCAGCAGAGGGACAGGGAGCCCCTATGGCTACACCTTC. It translates to CASRGTGSPYGYTF.

V usage is TRBV6-1 and J usage is TRBJ2-4, with D uncertain. CDR1 and CDR2 (germline): MNHNS, SASEGT. The CDR3 loop spans 14 amino acids. V lost 2 bases to trimming and J lost 0 bases, with 5 bases between them. CDR3 sequence reads: CASSELLAKNIQYF. CDR3 DNA sequence: TGTGCCAGCAGTGAACTCTTAGCCAAAAACATTCAGTACTTC.

The chain joins TRBV30 to TRBJ2-2; TRBD2 matches 10 bases. Looked up from germline, CDR1 is GTSNPN and CDR2 is SVGIG (reference sequence). V trimming: 7 bases; J trimming: 1 base; junction bases outside the gene matches: 9. CDR3 length: 16 amino acids. The CDR3 sequence: CAYSLAGAENTGELFF. In DNA, the CDR3 is TGTGCCTATTCGCTAGCGGGGGCCGAGAACACCGGGGAGCTGTTTTTT.

The chain has TRBV2 and TRBJ2-1; 13 positions agree with TRBD2. The ends lost 7 bases at V and 9 bases at J; junction bases unmatched: 6. The germline gives CDR1 SNHLY, CDR2 FYNNEI. The CDR3 consists of 14 residues. CDR3 region: CASKLAGGLTEQFF. The CDR3 coding sequence is TGTGCCAGCAAACTAGCGGGGGGGTTAACTGAGCAGTTCTTC.

The chain uses TRBV2 and TRBJ2-7, with 7 positions matching TRBD1. V trimming: 7 bases; J trimming: 3 bases; junction bases outside the gene matches: 9. Germline lookup yields CDR1 SNHLY and CDR2 FYNNEI. The CDR3 loop spans 14 amino acids. In DNA form, the CDR3 reads TGTGCCAGCAAAGACAGGGCTGTTTTCTACGAGCAGTACTTC. This sequence encodes CASKDRAVFYEQYF.

The rearrangement uses TRBV30 and TRBJ2-3; D unresolved. V gave up 4 bases and J gave up 1 base, with 9 bases separating them. The CDR3 is made up of 13 amino acids. CDR1 GTSNPN and CDR2 SVGIG come from the germline V gene (reference sequence). The CDR3 DNA follows: TGTGCCTGGATTGCAGGTGGCACAGATACGCAGTATTTT. It encodes CAWIAGGTDTQYF.

The chain combines TRBV5-4 with TRBJ2-5, with TRBD1 as a possible D gene (6 bases). V was cut by 0 bases and J by 4 bases, with 10 bases left in between. The CDR3 loop spans 14 amino acids. CDR1 and CDR2 (germline): SGHNT, YYREEE (reference sequence). The CDR3: CASSLGGLGETQYF. In DNA, the CDR3 is TGTGCCAGCAGCTTGGGGGGGCTGGGAGAGACCCAGTACTTC.

This chain joins TRBV9 and TRBJ2-7; maybe TRBD2 (6 bases). V shed 0 bases and J shed 1 base, with 11 bases lying between them. The CDR3 length is 15 residues. Per the germline V gene, CDR1 is SGDLS and CDR2 is YYNGEE. The CDR3 region is CASSVGPAGSYEQYF. In DNA form, the CDR3 reads TGTGCCAGCAGCGTAGGTCCTGCGGGATCCTACGAGCAGTACTTC.

Only a few counts were recorded for this clone. The J gene is TRBJ2-7, the V gene TRBV5-1; weak D call: TRBD2 (5 bases). The V end was cut by 5 bases, the J end by 6 bases, with 15 bases between. The CDR3 has 13 amino acids. Germline values: CDR1 SGHRS, CDR2 YFSETQ. This CDR3 reads CASSRNGEREQYF. CDR3 sequence (DNA): TGCGCCAGCAGTCGTAATGGGGAGCGCGAGCAGTACTTC.

This chain connects TRBV7-2 to TRBJ2-3, with unresolved D. The length of the CDR3 is 12 residues. The V and J ends lost 4 bases and 5 bases respectively, with 7 bases between them. Germline CDR1 SGHTA, CDR2 FQGNSA. This CDR3 reads CASSSGQDTQYF. Written as DNA, the CDR3 is TGTGCCAGCAGCTCCGGTCAAGATACGCAGTATTTT.

This chain uses TRBV9 with TRBJ2-2; D perhaps matches TRBD1 (5 bases). Germline CDR1 and CDR2: SGDLS and YYNGEE. The V end was cut by 4 bases, the J end by 5 bases, with 9 bases between. The CDR3 is made up of 13 amino acids. The CDR3 spells CASSPKGTGELFF. For the CDR3, the DNA is TGTGCCAGCAGCCCCAAGGGGACCGGGGAGCTGTTTTTT.

J is TRBJ2-1 and V is TRBV10-3; 11 bases align to TRBD2. The germline gives CDR1 ENHRY, CDR2 SYGVKD. CDR3 length: 15 amino acids. V gave up 5 bases and J gave up 7 bases; unmatched junction bases: 7. In DNA form, the CDR3 reads TGTGCCATCAGTAATAGCGGGGGGGCTAGAAATGAGCAGTTCTTC. Translating it yields CAISNSGGARNEQFF.

The V call is TRBV5-4, the J call TRBJ1-4; D is perhaps TRBD1 (5 bases). CDR1 is SGHNT, CDR2 YYREEE, per germline (reference sequence). CDR3 length equals 15 residues. Trimming stripped 0 bases from V and 4 bases from J, with 10 bases between. CDR3 DNA sequence: TGTGCCAGCAGCTTGGATGCAGGGCGTAATGAAAAACTGTTTTTT. As protein: CASSLDAGRNEKLFF. Full variable domain (remainder filled in from reference TRBV5-4 and TRBJ1-4): ETGVTQSPTHLIKTRGQQVTLRCSSQSGHNTVSWYQQALGQGPQFIFQYYREEENGRGNFPPRFSGLQFPNYSSELNVNALELDDSALYLCASSLDAGRNEKLFFGSGTQLSVL.

J is TRBJ2-1 and V is TRBV19; 7 bases align to TRBD2. J was trimmed by 9 bases and V by 1 base; bases with no gene match: 6. CDR1 LNHDA and CDR2 SQIVND come from the germline V gene (reference sequence). The CDR3 is 14 residues long. CDR3 residues: CASSIVSGQREQFF. CDR3 sequence (DNA): TGTGCCAGTAGTATAGTTAGCGGGCAGCGTGAGCAGTTCTTC.

This clone has a handful of counts. V gene TRBV7-6 combines with J gene TRBJ1-6; 8 bases line up with TRBD1. The trim removed 5 bases at V and 4 bases at J, leaving 7 bases unmatched. The CDR3 is made up of 16 amino acids. CDR1 and CDR2 (germline): SGHVS, FNYEAQ. For the CDR3, the DNA is TGTGCCAGCAGCCCCACAGGGGGACAATATAATTCACCCCTCCACTTT. This sequence encodes CASSPTGGQYNSPLHF. The full variable domain, with the rest looked up from reference TRBV7-6 and TRBJ1-6, is GAGVSQSPRYKVTKRGQDVALRCDPISGHVSLYWYRQALGQGPEFLTYFNYEAQQDKSGLPNDRFSAERPEGSISTLTIQRTEQRDSAMYRCASSPTGGQYNSPLHFGNGTRLTVT.

CDR3 sequence: CASSHTGTSGRSSYNEQFF. The CDR3 nucleotides read TGTGCCAGCAGCCATACCGGGACTAGCGGGCGAAGCTCCTACAATGAGCAGTTCTTC. The genes are TRBV5-5 and TRBJ2-1; 12 bases align to TRBD2. There are 19 residues in the CDR3. Per the germline V gene, CDR1 is SGHKS and CDR2 is YYEKEE (reference sequence). Trimming took 4 bases from V and 0 from J; bases not matched to a gene: 11. The variable domain in full, with the rest retrieved from reference TRBV5-5 and TRBJ2-1, is DAGVTQSPTHLIKTRGQQVTLRCSPISGHKSVSWYQQVLGQGPQFIFQYYEKEERGRGNFPDRFSARQFPNYSSELNVNALLLGDSALYLCASSHTGTSGRSSYNEQFFGPGTRLTVL.

J is TRBJ1-6 and V is TRBV16; D call uncertain. Per the germline V gene, CDR1 is KGHSY and CDR2 is FQNENV. This CDR3 region has 15 residues. V lost 0 bases to trimming and J lost 10 bases, with 13 bases between them. CDR3 sequence: CASSQSGGWGSPLHF. The CDR3 nucleotides are TGTGCCAGCAGCCAATCGGGAGGCTGGGGATCACCCCTCCACTTT.

This clone showed up just once. The V call is TRBV3-1 (or the pseudogene TRBV3-2), the J call TRBJ1-2; D is perhaps TRBD1 (5 bases). Germline CDR1 and CDR2: LGHDT and YNNKEL (reference sequence). V dropped 5 bases and J dropped 4 bases, with 11 bases sitting between them. This CDR3 is 13 amino acids long. The CDR3 DNA reads TGTGCCAGCAGCAATGGGGGGTTCTATGGCTACACCTTC. Amino acid sequence: CASSNGGFYGYTF.

In this sample, this clone turned up a few times. The chain joins TRBV9 to TRBJ2-3; 10 bases are shared with TRBD2. The ends lost 1 base at V and 3 bases at J; junction bases unmatched: 11. CDR3 length equals 18 residues. Germline CDR1 and CDR2: SGDLS and YYNGEE. The CDR3 DNA reads as TGTGCCAGCAGCGTAAATCCAGCGGGGGGGCACCGGACAGATACGCAGTATTTT. It yields the protein CASSVNPAGGHRTDTQYF.

CDR3 sequence (DNA): TGCGCCAGCAGCTTAAGGGGAGGACGTGAAGCTTTCTTT. Translated: CASSLRGGREAFF. The rearrangement uses TRBV5-1 and TRBJ1-1; D is possibly TRBD1 (5 bases). This CDR3 region has 13 residues. Germline assignment: CDR1 SGHRS and CDR2 YFSETQ. V lost 2 bases and J lost 7, with 12 bases in between.

The V gene is TRBV30, the J gene TRBJ1-5, with D perhaps matching TRBD1 (6 bases). Germline assignment: CDR1 GTSNPN and CDR2 SVGIG (reference sequence). V lost 1 base to trimming and J lost 7 bases, with 14 bases between them. The CDR3 sequence is 14 residues long. CDR3 DNA sequence: TGTGCCTGGAGTGACACAGGGTGGTTGCAGCCCCAGCATTTT. Translated, it gives CAWSDTGWLQPQHF.

V usage is TRBV19 and J usage is TRBJ2-3; 7 bases are shared with TRBD2. After removal of 2 bases from V and 4 bases from J, the junction contained 3 bases not matched to a gene. The CDR3 has 14 amino acids. Germline V gene data show CDR1 as LNHDA and CDR2 as SQIVND (reference sequence). The CDR3 spells CASSIRGRADTQYF. CDR3 coding DNA: TGTGCCAGTAGTATACGGGGGAGGGCAGATACGCAGTATTTT.

The chain links TRBV29-1 to TRBJ2-6; D ambiguous. Trimming removed 6 bases from V and 0 bases from J, with 12 bases in between. Germline-derived CDR1 and CDR2 are SQVTM and ANQGSEA. This CDR3 comprises 15 residues. This CDR3 reads CSVKATYSGANVLTF. In DNA, the CDR3 is TGCAGCGTCAAAGCAACCTACTCTGGGGCCAACGTCCTGACTTTC. Complete variable domain (other parts from reference TRBV29-1 and TRBJ2-6): SAVISQKPSRDICQRGTSLTIQCQVDSQVTMMFWYRQQPGQSLTLIATANQGSEATYESGFVIDKFPISRPNLTFSTLTVSNMSPEDSSIYLCSVKATYSGANVLTFGAGSRLTVL.